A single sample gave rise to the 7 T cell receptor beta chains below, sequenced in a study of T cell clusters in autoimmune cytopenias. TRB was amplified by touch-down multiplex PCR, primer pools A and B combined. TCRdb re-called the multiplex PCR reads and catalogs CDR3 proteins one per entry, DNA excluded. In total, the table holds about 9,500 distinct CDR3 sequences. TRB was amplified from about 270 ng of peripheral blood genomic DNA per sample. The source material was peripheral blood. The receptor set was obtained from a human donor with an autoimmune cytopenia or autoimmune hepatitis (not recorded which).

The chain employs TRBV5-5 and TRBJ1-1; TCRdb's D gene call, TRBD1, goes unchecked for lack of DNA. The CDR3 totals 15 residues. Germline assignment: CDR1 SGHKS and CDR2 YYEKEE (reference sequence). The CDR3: CASSFSNREDTEAFF.

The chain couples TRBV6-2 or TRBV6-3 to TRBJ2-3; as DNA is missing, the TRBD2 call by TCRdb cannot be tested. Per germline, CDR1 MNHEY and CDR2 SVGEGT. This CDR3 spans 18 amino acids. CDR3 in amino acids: CASSYPLGERGGQDTQYF.

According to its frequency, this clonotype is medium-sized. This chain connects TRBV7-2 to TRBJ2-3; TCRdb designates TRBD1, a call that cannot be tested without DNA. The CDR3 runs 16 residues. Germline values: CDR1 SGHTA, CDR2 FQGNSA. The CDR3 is CASSLGPGQSTDTQYF. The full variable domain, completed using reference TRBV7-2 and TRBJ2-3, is GAGVSQSPSNKVTEKGKDVELRCDPISGHTALYWYRQSLGQGLEFLIYFQGNSAPDKSGLPSDRFSAERTGGSVSTLTIQRTQQEDSAVYLCASSLGPGQSTDTQYFGPGTRLTVL.

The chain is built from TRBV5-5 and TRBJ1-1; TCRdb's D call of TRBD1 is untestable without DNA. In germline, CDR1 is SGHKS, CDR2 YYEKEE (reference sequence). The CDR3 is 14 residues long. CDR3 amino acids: CASSFSGAVTEAFF.

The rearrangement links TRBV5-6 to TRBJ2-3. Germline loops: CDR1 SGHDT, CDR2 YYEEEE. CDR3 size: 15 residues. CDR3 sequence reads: CASSIGQSSTDTQYF.

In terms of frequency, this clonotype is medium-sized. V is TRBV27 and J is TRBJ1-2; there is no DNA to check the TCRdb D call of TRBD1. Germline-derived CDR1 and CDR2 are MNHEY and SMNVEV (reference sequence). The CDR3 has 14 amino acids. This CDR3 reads CASSPQTGPYGYTF.

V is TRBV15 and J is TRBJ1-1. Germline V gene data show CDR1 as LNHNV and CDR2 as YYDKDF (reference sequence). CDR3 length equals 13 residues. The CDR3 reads CATSRARNTEAFF.